Included here is one T cell receptor beta chain sequence, with context. Its antigen is as yet unknown. Profiling relied on immunoSEQ multiplex PCR, and the TCRdb table lists in-frame clones only, not all of them. This sample has some 480,000 clones, with approximately 90% found just once. The data were taken from a study of Ad26.COV2.S vaccination and SARS-CoV-2 variants. Looking at the study overall: Participant was drawn from the COV1001 Ad26.COV2.S trial arm. Administration of Ad26.COV2.S was intramuscular, either once or twice 56 days apart. Findings and limits, study-wide: Vaccinees and placebo recipients showed similar non-spike TCR breadth.

Treatment meaning: roughly 19 received Ad26.COV2.S at low or high dose, single or two shots; about five received placebo; per-sample allocation not given. Repertoires come from day 63 after the first vaccine or placebo injection. The specimen comprised peripheral blood, sampled in a trial of Ad26.COV2.S vaccine versus placebo. This receptor was taken from a person between 18 and 65 years old who received the Ad26.COV2.S COVID-19 vaccine or a placebo.

DNA for the CDR3: TGTGCTAGTGGTTTGGGACAGGGCGGGGGCAATGAGCAGTTCTTC. Its translation: CASGLGQGGGNEQFF. The V gene is TRBV12-5, the J gene TRBJ2-1; D is tentatively TRBD1 or TRBD2 (7 bases each). Trimming took 1 base from V and 6 from J, leaving 13 bases between them. CDR1 is LGHNT and CDR2 is FRNRAP in the germline V gene. This CDR3 is built from 15 residues.